This T cell receptor beta chain was identified in a study of T cells in Graves' hyperthyroidism and ophthalmopathy (dated by TCRdb to the late 2010s). Notes on the research overall: Peripheral blood was sampled at the time of initial diagnosis, prior to any treatment. To identify TCR V-J signatures that set the groups apart, the researchers used a discovery cohort of 100 patients, made up of under 50 with Graves' ophthalmopathy and about 60 with stable Graves' hyperthyroidism. Whether ophthalmopathy could be predicted prospectively was tested in an independent validation cohort made up of under 20 hyperthyroidism patients plus 17 patients who later progressed to ophthalmopathy. For training and testing, the 100 or so patients in the discovery cohort were randomly divided in a 7:3 ratio. Thyroid tissue and blood T-cell repertoires from over 5 Graves' hyperthyroidism patients were also compared in the study. After blood sampling, hyperthyroidism patients were treated with methimazole at a starting dose of 30 mg daily, and ophthalmopathy patients were treated with high-dose intravenous methylprednisolone. TCR Vbeta CDR3 sequencing of roughly 140 peripheral blood samples (approximately 44 ophthalmopathy, about 74 hyperthyroidism and roughly 17 progressor patients) is reported in the paper. General conclusions and limits of the study: In validation, progression to ophthalmopathy was predicted by the model with more than 65% sensitivity and around 76% specificity, a median of roughly 6 months before onset. A model built on a 13 V-J signature distinguished ophthalmopathy from stable hyperthyroidism, reaching around 88% sensitivity and about 81% specificity in cross-validation and 80%/75% in testing. Blood samples also contained most of the expanded thyroid clonotypes (frequency above 0.001), which suggests that blood repertoires may reflect thyroid immune responses. Sample size was not statistically predetermined, and investigators were not blinded to group allocation.

This clonotype was recorded at least ten times. Its cognate antigen has yet to be identified. Per-nucleotide qualities are absent, and no much larger clonotype sits a single base away. Deletion took 6 bases off V and 6 bases off J, with a span of 12 bases between the germline ends. The germline V gene yields MNHNS for CDR1 and SASEGT for CDR2. The CDR3 holds 13 amino acids from the cysteine to the phenylalanine. Kept here is only the CDR3 DNA, which spans 39 bases and is read in frame from base 1. The TCR beta CDR3 regions were amplified from the RNA transcripts. The TCR CDR3 was subjected to a first round of RT-PCR using the HTBI primer set and the Qiagen OneStep RT-PCR kit. Libraries were constructed in a second round of multiplex PCR, after which size selection and purification were carried out. The libraries were sequenced on an Illumina HiSeq2000 using paired-end 100 bp reads. Processing in the source paper ran as follows. SOAPnuke was used to process the raw data, with reads discarded if the reads contained adapters or uncalled bases, had a mean Phred below 15, or lacked an exact constant-primer or identifier match. High-quality paired reads were merged with COPE v1.2.5, and unique nucleotide sequences were defined as clonotypes. Clonotypes were aligned to IMGT TRBV, TRBD and TRBJ reference segments using MiTCR v1.1. The analysis included only V-J combinations with a frequency above 0.0001, which together covered 99% to 99.2% of the repertoires. A TCS score was defined as the ratio between F50 (clonal expansion) and ExV (chaos), using BLOSUM62-based TCRdist between CDR3 peptides within each V-J. Welch's t-statistics and random forest reduced around 550 V-J features to 13, which were used in a naive Bayes classifier (R e1071). Through fastp at Q25 and MiXCR, TCRdb rebuilt clones from the public reads, retaining in-frame beta chains. Under each unique CDR3 protein, matching rows form one entry showing the most common genes and DNA. Here the V and J calls rest on TCRdb's processing, not on the authors' analysis. Within this sample are hundreds of thousands of distinct CDR3 sequences, with 14% of them counted one time only. 10% of the sample lies in the top ten.

Stable Graves' hyperthyroidism was defined as the absence of progression to ophthalmopathy over 18 months of follow-up. Hyperthyroidism patients were newly diagnosed, had a disease duration of under 2 months, and were aged 18 to 65 years. Any patient with an uncontrolled infection, another autoimmune disease, pregnancy or lactation was excluded. Clinical symptoms, serum thyroxine and TRAb, thyroid ultrasound, and orbital computed tomography formed the basis for the diagnoses. PBMCs were isolated from roughly 10 ml of fresh peripheral blood by Ficoll-Paque density gradient centrifugation. Total RNA was extracted with Trizol reagent, and quality was checked on an Agilent 2100 Bioanalyzer.

The chain was built from TRBV6-1 and TRBJ2-1, and possibly TRBD1, on 6 matching bases. The sequenced sample was blood. The sequence came from a woman between 18 and 29 years old with Graves' hyperthyroidism. The DNA sequence is TGTGCCAGCAGGAACCGGGACACCAATGAGCAGTTCTTC. The translation is CASRNRDTNEQFF.